This is a list of T cell receptor beta chains from one sample in a study of fetal regulatory T cell absence and autoimmunity. The method was immunoSEQ multiplex PCR; TCRdb's version includes in-frame clones alone and lacks a portion of them. The data contain about 95,000 clones, more than 70% of them singletons. The sequencing input was pancreas tissue. All receptors come from a male donor with IPEX syndrome. Both conserved end residues are part of each CDR3. The D gene is left open where the match is weak. Some rows mark clone size as missing; the rest say once, few, many or name a class of expanded clone.

TGCGCCAGCAGCTTTAAAGCGATCAATGAGCAGTTCTTC CASSFKAINEQFF TRBJ2-1 once TRBV5-1 -
TGCGCCAGCAGAGCCGGGACTAACAATGAGCAGTTCTTC CASRAGTNNEQFF TRBJ2-1 few TRBV4-1 TRBD2
TGTGCCAGCAGTTTATCGCGGGGGGATCAGCCCCAGCATTTT CASSLSRGDQPQHF TRBJ1-5 - TRBV27 -
TGTGCCAGCACTACCGGGAGATCTAGCACAGATACGCAGTATTTT CASTTGRSSTDTQYF TRBJ2-3 - TRBV6-1 -
TGTGCCAGCAGCTTGGCCGAGGGGACTAGCGGACCCTCCTACGAGCAGTACTTC CASSLAEGTSGPSYEQYF TRBJ2-7 - TRBV5-6 TRBD2
TGTGCCAGCAGCTTAACTAGCGGGAGGGGGACAGATACGCAGTATTTT CASSLTSGRGTDTQYF TRBJ2-3 - TRBV5-4 TRBD2
TGCGCCAGCAGCCCCGGAGCAGGCCTCTACGAGCAGTACTTC CASSPGAGLYEQYF TRBJ2-7 - TRBV4-3 -
TGTGCCAGTAGTATAACCTCTGGAAACACCATATATTTT CASSITSGNTIYF TRBJ1-3 - TRBV19 -
TGTGCCAGCAGTTTATTGAAATCGGGACAGGTCTTTTCTGGGGCCAACGTCCTGACTTTC CASSLLKSGQVFSGANVLTF TRBJ2-6 - TRBV27 TRBD1
TGCAGCGTTGCTGGGGGGGCTTACAATGAGCAGTTCTTC CSVAGGAYNEQFF TRBJ2-1 - TRBV29-1 -
TGTGCCAGCAGCTTGGGGGACAGCCACTACAATGAGCAGTTCTTC CASSLGDSHYNEQFF TRBJ2-1 - TRBV7-6 TRBD1
TGTGCCAGCAGCCCCTTTATTTTACCGGCAGATACGCAGTATTTT CASSPFILPADTQYF TRBJ2-3 - TRBV9 -
TGTGCCATCAGTGAGCGCGGGGGCACAGATACGCAGTATTTT CAISERGGTDTQYF TRBJ2-3 - TRBV10-3 -
TGTGCCATCAGGGACTTAAGCTCCTACAATGAGCAGTTCTTC CAIRDLSSYNEQFF TRBJ2-1 - TRBV10-3 -
TGCGCCAGCAGCCAAGATACCGGGAGGGCGAACACCGGGGAGCTGTTTTTT CASSQDTGRANTGELFF TRBJ2-2 - TRBV4-1 TRBD2
TGCGCCAGCAGCTTGGATGGGTGGAACACTGAAGCTTTCTTT CASSLDGWNTEAFF TRBJ1-1 - TRBV5-1 -
TGTGCCAGCAGTTTTCAGGGGCCCCACACAGATACGCAGTATTTT CASSFQGPHTDTQYF TRBJ2-3 - TRBV27 -
TGTGCCAGCAGTGCGGGACAGGGGGAAGGCTACACCTTC CASSAGQGEGYTF TRBJ1-2 - TRBV6-1 TRBD1
TGCGCCAGCAGCTTGGGCCACAGGGGGCCGGGCACTGAAGCTTTCTTT CASSLGHRGPGTEAFF TRBJ1-1 few TRBV5-1 TRBD1
TGTGCCAGCAGCGGATTACTTAACTATGGCTACACCTTC CASSGLLNYGYTF TRBJ1-2 - TRBV9 -
TGTGCCATCAGTGAGTCGCAGGGCCAAGAGACCCAGTACTTC CAISESQGQETQYF TRBJ2-5 - TRBV10-3 -
TGCGCCAGCAGCTACGAACACAGGTTCTATGGCTACACCTTC CASSYEHRFYGYTF TRBJ1-2 - TRBV5-1 -
TGTGCCAGCAGCCGGACCCGGGACAGGGGGCAAACGCAGTATTTT CASSRTRDRGQTQYF TRBJ2-3 - TRBV5-5 TRBD1
TGTGCCTGGACGCCCCCCCTCTACAATGAGCAGTTCTTC CAWTPPLYNEQFF TRBJ2-1 - TRBV30 -
TGTGCCAGCAGGCGGACAACGAACACTGAAGCTTTCTTT CASRRTTNTEAFF TRBJ1-1 - TRBV2 -
TGTGCCAGCAGCTTACGGACAAACACCGGGGAGCTGTTTTTT CASSLRTNTGELFF TRBJ2-2 few TRBV11-3 -
TGTGCCAGCAGCACATCCCCGGGACTCCATTATTACACCGGGGAGCTGTTTTTT CASSTSPGLHYYTGELFF TRBJ2-2 - TRBV7-9 -
TGTGCCACCAGCAGAGGCATCCCGAGCTCCTACAATGAGCAGTTCTTC CATSRGIPSSYNEQFF TRBJ2-1 - TRBV15 -
TGTGCCAGCAGCTTCCGTGTAACTGAGCAGTTCTTC CASSFRVTEQFF TRBJ2-1 - TRBV11-3 -
TGTGCCAGCAGTTATTGGGGCAGGGGTGGCAATCAGCCCCAGCATTTT CASSYWGRGGNQPQHF TRBJ1-5 few TRBV6-6 -
TGTGCCAGCAGTCCCGAGCGGGAGGGTTACAATGAGCAGTTCTTC CASSPEREGYNEQFF TRBJ2-1 - TRBV27 TRBD2
TGTGCCATCAGTGAGACAAAACCGGGACTAGCGGCCTCAGATACGCAGTATTTT CAISETKPGLAASDTQYF TRBJ2-3 - TRBV10-3 TRBD2
TGCGCCAGCAGCTTGGCCGGGACTAGCGGGGCAGATACGCAGTATTTT CASSLAGTSGADTQYF TRBJ2-3 - TRBV5-1 TRBD2
TGTGCCATCAGTGAAAAAGACAGGGACTATGGCTACACCTTC CAISEKDRDYGYTF TRBJ1-2 - TRBV10-3 TRBD1
TGTGCCAGCAGCTTATACGGGGATACGCAGTATTTT CASSLYGDTQYF TRBJ2-3 few TRBV11-3 -
TGTGCCAGCAGCCCAGAGGAGATTAACGGTGGCTACACCTTC CASSPEEINGGYTF TRBJ1-2 - TRBV5-4 -
TGTGCCAGCACCAGGACTAGCGGCCCGCGCTCCTACAATGAGCAGTTCTTC CASTRTSGPRSYNEQFF TRBJ2-1 - TRBV5-4 TRBD2
TGTGCCAGCAGTGCCCGTACGGGAGGCCAGCCCCAGCATTTT CASSARTGGQPQHF TRBJ1-5 - TRBV6-1 -
TGTGCCAGCAGCTTAGGAGCGGGGAGCACAGATACGCAGTATTTT CASSLGAGSTDTQYF TRBJ2-3 - TRBV11-2 TRBD2
TGTGCCAGCAGCGATAGTGTAGCGGGAACCTACAATGAGCAGTTCTTC CASSDSVAGTYNEQFF TRBJ2-1 - TRBV7-8 TRBD2
TGTGCCAGCAGCTTAGGGGGCGCTAACTATGGCTACACCTTC CASSLGGANYGYTF TRBJ1-2 - TRBV11-2 -
TGCGCCAGCAGAAAGCACAGGGGCTCGAGCTCCTATAATTCACCCCTCCACTTT CASRKHRGSSSYNSPLHF TRBJ1-6 - TRBV5-1 TRBD1
TGCGCCAGCAGCCCTGAACTAGCGGGGCTCTACGAGCAGTACTTC CASSPELAGLYEQYF TRBJ2-7 - TRBV4-1 TRBD2
TGTGCCAGCACCACAGGGAGCAATCAGCCCCAGCATTTT CASTTGSNQPQHF TRBJ1-5 - TRBV27 -
TGTGCCAGCAGCCATGGGACAGGGGGCTGGGGCTACACCTTC CASSHGTGGWGYTF TRBJ1-2 - TRBV6-5 TRBD1
TGTGCCAGCAGTGGGGGAGGTGGGTCTGGGGCCAACGTCCTGACTTTC CASSGGGGSGANVLTF TRBJ2-6 - TRBV25-1 -
TGTGCCGTAAGAAAAGCCCGTGTCTACACCTTC CAVRKARVYTF TRBJ1-2 few TRBV6-9 -
TGCAGCGCCCTTGGACTAGCACGCGATCGAGCCTACGAGCAGTACTTC CSALGLARDRAYEQYF TRBJ2-7 - TRBV29-1 TRBD2
TGCAGCGTTGAGAACTATGAAGAGACCCAGTACTTC CSVENYEETQYF TRBJ2-5 - TRBV29-1 -
TGCGCCAGCAGCCAAGAAGGCTACAATGAGCAGTTCTTC CASSQEGYNEQFF TRBJ2-1 - TRBV4-1 -
TGTGCCATCAGTGGGGACAGGGAAGGAGGTTCACCCCTCCACTTT CAISGDREGGSPLHF TRBJ1-6 - TRBV10-3 TRBD1
TGTGCCAGCAGCTTGTTCGGGGCCCTCTACAATGAGCAGTTCTTC CASSLFGALYNEQFF TRBJ2-1 - TRBV5-4 -
TGTGCCAGCAGTGAAGGGACAGGTTACAATGAGCAGTTCTTC CASSEGTGYNEQFF TRBJ2-1 - TRBV6-1 TRBD1
TGTGCTAGTGGTTTGGTACTCTGGTCTAGCGGGGGGGCCTGGGAGACCCAGTACTTC CASGLVLWSSGGAWETQYF TRBJ2-5 - TRBV12-5 TRBD2
TGTGCCAGCAGGAGCGGGGGGGCGCATGGCTACACCTTC CASRSGGAHGYTF TRBJ1-2 - TRBV9 -
TGTGCCACCAGCGGTCTCTTAACCCCCGGGACAGTGAACACTGAAGCTTTCTTT CATSGLLTPGTVNTEAFF TRBJ1-1 - TRBV15 TRBD1
TGTGCCAGCAGTTTAAGAGGCAGGGCTGGAAACACCATATATTTT CASSLRGRAGNTIYF TRBJ1-3 - TRBV27 -